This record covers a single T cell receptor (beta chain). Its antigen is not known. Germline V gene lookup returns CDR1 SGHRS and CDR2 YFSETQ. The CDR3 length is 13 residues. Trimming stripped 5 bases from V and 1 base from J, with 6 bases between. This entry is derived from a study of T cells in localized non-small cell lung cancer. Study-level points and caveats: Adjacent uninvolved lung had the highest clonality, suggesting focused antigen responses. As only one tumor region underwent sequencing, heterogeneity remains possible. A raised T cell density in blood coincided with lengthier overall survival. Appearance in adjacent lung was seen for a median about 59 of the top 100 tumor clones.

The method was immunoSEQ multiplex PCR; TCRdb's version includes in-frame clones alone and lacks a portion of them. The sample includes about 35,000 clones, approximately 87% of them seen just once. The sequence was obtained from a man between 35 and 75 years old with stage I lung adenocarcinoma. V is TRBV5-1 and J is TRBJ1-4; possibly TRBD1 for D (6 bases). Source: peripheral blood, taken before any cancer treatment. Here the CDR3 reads CASRTGTNEKLFF. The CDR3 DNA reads TGCGCCAGCAGGACAGGAACTAATGAAAAACTGTTTTTT.